This T cell receptor (beta chain) was documented in a study of T cell changes during pregnancy in multiple sclerosis. Per germline, CDR1 SEHNR and CDR2 FQNEAQ (reference sequence). After removal of 5 bases from V and 2 bases from J, the junction contained 7 bases not matched to a gene. The CDR3 extends over 15 amino acids. Method: immunoSEQ multiplex PCR; TCRdb's copy keeps in-frame clones and lacks some. The sample lists some 80,000 clones, roughly 96% occurring once. The J gene is TRBJ2-5, the V gene TRBV7-9; 8 nucleotides line up with TRBD1. The clonotype was recovered from a female donor with multiple sclerosis, enrolled in a pregnancy study. The starting material was peripheral blood, obtained in the second trimester of pregnancy. The CDR3 protein is CASSTADRVQETQYF. CDR3 coding DNA: TGTGCCAGCAGCACCGCGGACAGGGTTCAAGAGACCCAGTACTTC.